These T cell receptor beta chains were read from a single sample in a study of blood T cell repertoires in COVID-19. The data were produced by immunoSEQ multiplex PCR, yet TCRdb's version contains in-frame clones alone and is incomplete. The data show over 250,000 clones, roughly 85% seen once. The sequencing sample was made of peripheral blood. These receptor sequences come from a man aged 50 or older with active or convalescent COVID-19. CDR3s include the opening cysteine and the closing phenylalanine or tryptophan. D genes are given only for firm matches. Clone size, where shown, is once, few, many, or a class for clones that have expanded.

v_gene: TRBV19; abundance: NA; d_gene: NA; j_gene: TRBJ2-3; CDR3nt: TGTGCCAGTAGTCTTCGACTAGGTACAGATACGCAGTATTTT; CDR3aa: CASSLRLGTDTQYF
v_gene: TRBV6-2/TRBV6-3; abundance: once; d_gene: NA; j_gene: TRBJ1-2; CDR3nt: TGTGCCAGCAGCGGACAGATAAAGTATGGCTACACCTTC; CDR3aa: CASSGQIKYGYTF
v_gene: TRBV27; abundance: NA; d_gene: TRBD2; j_gene: TRBJ2-1; CDR3nt: TGTGCCAGCAGTTTACTATTCTCCACACTCTTTGGCGGGAGGGCCGGAGCTCGCTACAATGAGCAGTTCTTC; CDR3aa: CASSLLFSTLFGGRAGARYNEQFF
v_gene: TRBV19; abundance: once; d_gene: NA; j_gene: TRBJ2-1; CDR3nt: TGTGCCAGTAGTATAGGGCTGGTCGACAATGAGCAGTTCTTC; CDR3aa: CASSIGLVDNEQFF
v_gene: TRBV7-8; abundance: NA; d_gene: NA; j_gene: TRBJ2-1; CDR3nt: TGTGCCAGCAGCTTAATGAGCTACAATGAGCAGTTCTTC; CDR3aa: CASSLMSYNEQFF
v_gene: TRBV6-5; abundance: NA; d_gene: NA; j_gene: TRBJ1-1; CDR3nt: TGTGCCAGCAGTTTAGCCTACGGGGACACTGAAGCTTTCTTT; CDR3aa: CASSLAYGDTEAFF
v_gene: TRBV7-2; abundance: NA; d_gene: NA; j_gene: TRBJ1-1; CDR3nt: TGTGCCAGCAGCCTAAGACAGATGAACACTGAAGCTTTCTTT; CDR3aa: CASSLRQMNTEAFF
v_gene: TRBV7-9; abundance: NA; d_gene: NA; j_gene: TRBJ1-1; CDR3nt: TGTGCCAGCAGCCTCGGACAGAAGAACACTGAAGCTTTCTTT; CDR3aa: CASSLGQKNTEAFF
v_gene: TRBV5-1; abundance: NA; d_gene: TRBD1; j_gene: TRBJ2-7; CDR3nt: TGCGCCAGCAGCTCAAAAGACAGGGGATTATCCTACGAGCAGTACTTC; CDR3aa: CASSSKDRGLSYEQYF
v_gene: TRBV11-2; abundance: NA; d_gene: TRBD2; j_gene: TRBJ2-5; CDR3nt: TGTGCCAGCAGCTTAGGGCTAGCGGGAGGCCAAGAGACCCAGTACTTC; CDR3aa: CASSLGLAGGQETQYF
v_gene: TRBV6-5; abundance: NA; d_gene: TRBD1; j_gene: TRBJ1-6; CDR3nt: TGTGCCAGCAGAGGGGGCAGCCGATATAATTCACCCCTCCACTTT; CDR3aa: CASRGGSRYNSPLHF
v_gene: TRBV11-2; abundance: few; d_gene: NA; j_gene: TRBJ2-7; CDR3nt: TGTGCCAGCAGCCGCCAGGGGCCCTCCTACGAGCAGTACTTC; CDR3aa: CASSRQGPSYEQYF
v_gene: TRBV11-2; abundance: NA; d_gene: NA; j_gene: TRBJ2-1; CDR3nt: TGTGCCAGCAGCTTAGCCAGGGATTACAATGAGCAGTTCTTC; CDR3aa: CASSLARDYNEQFF
v_gene: TRBV5-6; abundance: NA; d_gene: NA; j_gene: TRBJ2-4; CDR3nt: TGTGCCAGCAGCCTTCCAGGGACACGCAAAAACATTCAGTACTTC; CDR3aa: CASSLPGTRKNIQYF
v_gene: TRBV6-5; abundance: NA; d_gene: NA; j_gene: TRBJ1-1; CDR3nt: TGTGCCAGCAGAATTCTCGGGGGCACTGAAGCTTTCTTT; CDR3aa: CASRILGGTEAFF
v_gene: TRBV2; abundance: NA; d_gene: NA; j_gene: TRBJ2-1; CDR3nt: TGTGCCAGCACTGTTTTAAGCTCGGTGCCCCGGAGGGGCAATGAGCAGTTCTTC; CDR3aa: CASTVLSSVPRRGNEQFF
v_gene: TRBV5-6; abundance: NA; d_gene: NA; j_gene: TRBJ1-4; CDR3nt: TGTGCCAGCAGCCTCTTACAGGCTTCTCGAAGGGCTCAGATTTTT; CDR3aa: CASSLLQASRRAQIF
v_gene: TRBV27; abundance: NA; d_gene: NA; j_gene: TRBJ1-3; CDR3nt: TGTGCCAGCAGCCCCACAGGGTCTGGAAACACCATATATTTT; CDR3aa: CASSPTGSGNTIYF
v_gene: TRBV5-1; abundance: few; d_gene: NA; j_gene: TRBJ2-3; CDR3nt: TGCGCCAGCAGCTCCTCAGGGGCTAGCCCTCTTACCACAGATACGCAGTATTTT; CDR3aa: CASSSSGASPLTTDTQYF
v_gene: TRBV14; abundance: NA; d_gene: NA; j_gene: TRBJ1-2; CDR3nt: TGTGCCAGCAGCCTTGGCAGCGGCGGCTACACCTTC; CDR3aa: CASSLGSGGYTF
v_gene: TRBV6-1; abundance: NA; d_gene: NA; j_gene: TRBJ2-7; CDR3nt: TGTGCCAGCAGTGAATTCCCAGACTACGAGCAGTACTTC; CDR3aa: CASSEFPDYEQYF
v_gene: TRBV25-1; abundance: NA; d_gene: NA; j_gene: TRBJ1-4; CDR3nt: TGTGCCAGCAGTGAATCTAGGTCCACAACTAATGAAAAACTGTTTTTT; CDR3aa: CASSESRSTTNEKLFF
v_gene: TRBV6-6; abundance: once; d_gene: TRBD1; j_gene: TRBJ1-1; CDR3nt: TGTGCCAGCAGTTCGGACAGGTGGGGATCAGCTTTCTTT; CDR3aa: CASSSDRWGSAFF
v_gene: TRBV3-1/TRBV3-2; abundance: NA; d_gene: NA; j_gene: TRBJ1-1; CDR3nt: TGTGCCAGCACCGCGGGGGGCATGAACACTGAAGCTTTCTTT; CDR3aa: CASTAGGMNTEAFF
v_gene: TRBV28; abundance: NA; d_gene: TRBD1; j_gene: TRBJ1-4; CDR3nt: TGTGCCAGCACTAAACAGGGGGCCGCAACTAATGAAAAACTGTTTTTT; CDR3aa: CASTKQGAATNEKLFF
v_gene: TRBV29-1; abundance: NA; d_gene: NA; j_gene: TRBJ2-7; CDR3nt: TGCAGCGTTGAAGCAACGGGCGGGACCTCTTACGAGCAGTACTTC; CDR3aa: CSVEATGGTSYEQYF
v_gene: TRBV5-6; abundance: NA; d_gene: TRBD1; j_gene: TRBJ2-5; CDR3nt: TGTGCCAGCAGCACCTCGGACAGGGGCTTGGAGACCCAGTACTTC; CDR3aa: CASSTSDRGLETQYF
v_gene: TRBV3-1/TRBV3-2; abundance: NA; d_gene: TRBD2; j_gene: TRBJ2-7; CDR3nt: TGTGCCAGCAGCCAGGGAGCGGGGCTGCGGGAGCAGTACTTC; CDR3aa: CASSQGAGLREQYF
v_gene: TRBV18; abundance: once; d_gene: TRBD2; j_gene: TRBJ2-7; CDR3nt: TGTGCCAGCTCACCTTCCCGCGGGGGGGTGGGGCAGTACTTC; CDR3aa: CASSPSRGGVGQYF
v_gene: TRBV27; abundance: NA; d_gene: NA; j_gene: TRBJ1-6; CDR3nt: TGTGCCAGTCGCGTCCAACAGGGAGTCGATTCACCCCTCCACTTT; CDR3aa: CASRVQQGVDSPLHF
v_gene: TRBV30; abundance: NA; d_gene: NA; j_gene: TRBJ2-3; CDR3nt: TGTGCCTGGAGTGTAGGTAGCGGTAGCACAGATACGCAGTATTTT; CDR3aa: CAWSVGSGSTDTQYF
v_gene: TRBV23-1; abundance: once; d_gene: NA; j_gene: TRBJ1-3; CDR3nt: TGCGCCAGCAGTCAACCGTTCAGGGAGGCTGGAAACACCATATATTTT; CDR3aa: CASSQPFREAGNTIYF
v_gene: TRBV29-1; abundance: NA; d_gene: TRBD1; j_gene: TRBJ2-3; CDR3nt: TGCAGCGTTCGAGGGACAGGGAGCGGTACAGATACGCAGTATTTT; CDR3aa: CSVRGTGSGTDTQYF